The 29 T cell receptor beta chains below come from one sample, sequenced in a study of blood T cell repertoires in COVID-19 (dated by TCRdb to the early 2020s). Preparation of the library involved the immunoSEQ multiplex PCR assay. Drawn from immuneACCESS, this table holds only the in-frame rearrangements with V and J called that TCRdb kept. Clones are partly lost; checked studies trace under half to an unresolved V gene and leave the rest unexplained. The sample includes approximately 180,000 clones, with over 75% observed a single time. Jointly, the top ten make up around 9.9% of the sample. Sequencing was carried out using peripheral blood. Receptors originate from a human donor with active or convalescent COVID-19. The donor label of this sample is uncertain.

This clone was counted between two and nine times. V and J are TRBV5-1 and TRBJ1-2; TRBD1 agrees at 7 bases. This CDR3 has 15 amino acids. Unmatched junction bases numbered 7, after V lost 1 base and J lost 4 bases. Germline loops: CDR1 SGHRS, CDR2 YFSETQ. Here the CDR3 DNA reads TGCGCCAGCAGCTTGATGACAGGGCCTCCCTATGGCTACACCTTC. It codes for CASSLMTGPPYGYTF.

The chain combines TRBV11-2 with TRBJ2-7; the match to TRBD2 covers 13 bases. With 7 bases clipped from V and 5 bases from J, the junction kept 11 bases outside the gene matches. There are 16 residues in the CDR3. Per germline, CDR1 SGHAT and CDR2 FQNNGV. The CDR3 region is CASTLGLAGMMNEQYF. CDR3 bases: TGTGCCAGCACCCTGGGACTAGCGGGAATGATGAACGAGCAGTACTTC. The full variable domain, completed using reference TRBV11-2 and TRBJ2-7, is EAGVAQSPRYKIIEKRQSVAFWCNPISGHATLYWYQQILGQGPKLLIQFQNNGVVDDSQLPKDRFSAERLKGVDSTLKIQPAKLEDSAVYLCASTLGLAGMMNEQYFGPGTRLTVT.

The genes are TRBV6-2 or TRBV6-3 and TRBJ1-5; no clear D gene. Germline V gene lookup returns CDR1 MNHEY and CDR2 SVGEGT. The V end lost 0 bases, the J end lost 7 bases, and 10 bases lay between the germline ends. There are 14 residues in the CDR3. CDR3 protein: CASSYSGGGQPQHF. CDR3 DNA: TGTGCCAGCAGTTACTCGGGTGGAGGCCAGCCCCAGCATTTT.

The chain is built from TRBV29-1 and TRBJ1-3; the D gene is possibly TRBD1 (5 bases). The CDR3 extends over 12 amino acids. The V end lost 3 bases, the J end lost 4 bases, and 7 bases lay between the germline ends. Looked up from germline, CDR1 is SQVTM and CDR2 is ANQGSEA. The DNA of the CDR3 is TGCAGCGTTGAGGCAGGGGGAAACACCATATATTTT. Protein: CSVEAGGNTIYF.

The rearrangement joins TRBV6-5 to TRBJ2-5; 7 positions agree with TRBD1. The CDR3 is made up of 14 amino acids. The V gene's germline CDR1 is MNHEY and CDR2 SVGAGI. V shed 2 bases, J shed 4 bases, and the junction held 4 bases outside the gene matches. The CDR3 sequence: CASSYSWDRETQYF. CDR3 nucleotides: TGTGCCAGCAGTTACAGCTGGGACAGAGAGACCCAGTACTTC.

The J gene is TRBJ2-7, the V gene TRBV12-3 or TRBV12-4; D possibly corresponds to TRBD2 (5 bases). The CDR3 sequence is 13 residues long. The V and J ends lost 10 bases and 4 bases respectively, with 17 bases between them. This CDR3 reads CATALGIGYEQYF. The DNA of the CDR3 is TGTGCCACCGCACTCGGGATAGGTTACGAGCAGTACTTC.

This sequence joins TRBV29-1 and TRBJ1-2, with 9 bases lining up with TRBD1. The CDR3 runs 13 residues. CDR1 and CDR2 (germline): SQVTM, ANQGSEA. The ends lost 1 base at V and 5 bases at J; junction bases unmatched: 2. The CDR3 sequence: CSVEGTGAYGYTF. The CDR3 nucleotides read TGCAGCGTTGAAGGGACAGGGGCGTATGGCTACACCTTC. Filled out from reference TRBV29-1 and TRBJ1-2, the complete variable domain reads SAVISQKPSRDICQRGTSLTIQCQVDSQVTMMFWYRQQPGQSLTLIATANQGSEATYESGFVIDKFPISRPNLTFSTLTVSNMSPEDSSIYLCSVEGTGAYGYTFGSGTRLTVV.

V usage is TRBV20-1 and J usage is TRBJ2-7, with D hard to call. The CDR3 loop spans 11 amino acids. V lost 4 bases to trimming and J lost 7 bases, with 11 bases between them. Germline V gene sequence: CDR1 DFQATT, CDR2 SNEGSKA (reference sequence). The CDR3 is CSANLNWEQYF. CDR3 nucleotides: TGCAGTGCTAACCTAAATTGGGAGCAGTACTTC.

This clone has only a few counts. The chain employs TRBV2 and TRBJ2-3; 11 nucleotides line up with TRBD2. Germline CDR1 and CDR2: SNHLY and FYNNEI. This CDR3 contains 13 residues. Losses at the gene ends were 7 bases for V and 6 bases for J; bases not matched to a gene: 3. CDR3 amino acids: CASNSGRVDTQYF. CDR3 nucleotides: TGTGCCAGCAATAGCGGGAGGGTCGATACGCAGTATTTT.

A single count supports this clone. V usage is TRBV24-1 and J usage is TRBJ1-6; D is undetermined. The germline V gene has CDR1 KGHDR and CDR2 SFDVKD. The ends were cut back, 2 bases at V and 6 bases at J, with 7 bases in the middle. The CDR3 is 14 residues long. The CDR3 protein is CATSDSGFNSPLHF. The CDR3 DNA reads TGTGCCACCAGTGATTCTGGCTTTAATTCACCCCTCCACTTT.

This clone was seen a single time. The chain combines TRBV14 with TRBJ2-2; D call uncertain. Germline assignment: CDR1 SGHDN and CDR2 FVKESK. The V gene lost 3 bases and the J gene lost 2 bases, with 4 bases spanning the gap. This CDR3 comprises 13 residues. The CDR3 reads CASSHINTGELFF. The CDR3 nucleotides read TGTGCCAGCAGCCACATTAACACCGGGGAGCTGTTTTTT.

The chain uses TRBV3-1 (or the pseudogene TRBV3-2) and TRBJ1-6; TRBD1 aligns across 7 bases. Looked up from germline, CDR1 is LGHDT and CDR2 is YNNKEL (reference sequence). Losses at the gene ends were 2 bases for V and 6 bases for J; bases not matched to a gene: 7. CDR3 length equals 16 residues. The CDR3, as DNA: TGTGCCAGCAGCCAAAGGACAGGATCGTTTAATTCACCCCTCCACTTT. Translating it yields CASSQRTGSFNSPLHF.

This chain uses TRBV29-1 with TRBJ2-5; D is possibly TRBD1 (5 bases). CDR1 and CDR2 (germline): SQVTM, ANQGSEA. The CDR3 is made up of 13 amino acids. V lost 2 bases and J 0 bases, leaving 7 bases between the germline ends. The CDR3 bases are TGCAGCGTTGAATGGGGCAACCAAGAGACCCAGTACTTC. Translating it yields CSVEWGNQETQYF. Full variable domain (remainder filled in from reference TRBV29-1 and TRBJ2-5): SAVISQKPSRDICQRGTSLTIQCQVDSQVTMMFWYRQQPGQSLTLIATANQGSEATYESGFVIDKFPISRPNLTFSTLTVSNMSPEDSSIYLCSVEWGNQETQYFGPGTRLLVL.

On this clone itself: One end of the junction does not line up with germline, which may come from a read error. The chain has TRBV2 and TRBJ2-1, with 10 bases lining up with TRBD1. CDR1 and CDR2 from the germline V gene are SNHLY and FYNNEI. CDR3 size: 12 residues. The CDR3 sequence: CASRNLPGQGIF. Written as DNA, the CDR3 is TGTGCCAGCAGGAACCTACCGGGACAGGGGATCTTC.

V gene TRBV12-3 or TRBV12-4 combines with J gene TRBJ1-2; possibly TRBD1 for D (6 bases). V was pared by 4 bases and J by 6 bases, with 9 bases between. The CDR3 covers 12 residues. The CDR3 nucleotides are TGTGCCAGCAGTTGGACAGTAGATGGCTACACCTTC. Translating it yields CASSWTVDGYTF.

The chain joins TRBV14 to TRBJ1-2, with D unresolved. V gave up 4 bases and J gave up 5 bases, with 8 bases separating them. There are 12 residues in the CDR3. The germline V gene has CDR1 SGHDN and CDR2 FVKESK. This CDR3 is CASSRGSYGYTF. The DNA of the CDR3 is TGTGCCAGCAGCCGCGGGAGTTATGGCTACACCTTC.

In this sample, this clone turned up once. The chain's CDR3 is CASSLGRGFGELFF. DNA of the CDR3: TGTGCCAGCAGCTTGGGGCGGGGGTTCGGGGAGCTGTTTTTT. J is TRBJ2-2 and V is TRBV11-1, with 7 bases matching TRBD2. This CDR3 is built from 14 residues. The junction had 5 bases not matched to a gene; V was cut back by 3 bases and J by 7 bases. CDR1 and CDR2 from the germline V gene are SGHAT and FQDESV (reference sequence).

The sample holds one count of this clone. This chain joins TRBV3-1 (or the pseudogene TRBV3-2) and TRBJ2-5; 11 bases align to TRBD1. This CDR3 spans 14 amino acids. Looked up from germline, CDR1 is LGHDT and CDR2 is YNNKEL (reference sequence). V lost 3 bases and J lost 4; bases outside the gene matches: 1. The CDR3 here is CASSQGQGGETQYF. The CDR3 nucleotides read TGTGCCAGCAGCCAGGGACAGGGGGGAGAGACCCAGTACTTC.

The CDR3 DNA reads TGTGCCAGCAGCTACAGGGGGAGGGAAGAGACCCAGTACTTC. As protein: CASSYRGREETQYF. The rearrangement links TRBV5-8 to TRBJ2-5; perhaps TRBD1 as D (8 bases). Trimming stripped 3 bases from V and 3 bases from J, with 12 bases between. This CDR3 comprises 14 residues. Germline CDR1 and CDR2: SGHTS and YDEGEE. Combining the CDR3 with reference TRBV5-8 and TRBJ2-5 gives the whole variable domain EAGVTQSPTHLIKTRGQQATLRCSPISGHTSVYWYQQALGLGLQFLLWYDEGEERNRGNFPPRFSGRQFPNYSSELNVNALELEDSALYLCASSYRGREETQYFGPGTRLLVL.

This sequence joins TRBV11-3 and TRBJ2-5; the match to TRBD1 covers 10 bases. V trimming: 5 bases; J trimming: 0 bases; junction bases outside the gene matches: 3. CDR1 SGHNT and CDR2 YENEEA come from the germline V gene. The CDR3 contains 15 residues. For the CDR3, the DNA is TGTGCCAGCAGCCCGGGACAGGGGAACCAAGAGACCCAGTACTTC. Residues: CASSPGQGNQETQYF.

The chain combines TRBV4-3 with TRBJ2-7; no clear D. Looked up from germline, CDR1 is LGHNA and CDR2 is YSLEER. The V and J ends lost 0 bases and 3 bases respectively, with 12 bases between them. The CDR3 consists of 15 residues. The CDR3 sequence: CASSQDFPRSYEQYF. DNA for the CDR3: TGCGCCAGCAGCCAAGATTTTCCCCGCAGCTACGAGCAGTACTTC.

The V gene is TRBV7-2, the J gene TRBJ2-7; tentatively, D is TRBD1 (5 bases). CDR1 and CDR2 (germline): SGHTA, FQGNSA. Between the trimmed V and J ends, which lost 2 bases and 3 bases, there was a span of 5 bases. The CDR3 is 12 residues long. This CDR3 is CASSLQGYEQYF. The CDR3 bases are TGTGCCAGCAGCTTACAGGGCTACGAGCAGTACTTC.

This chain joins TRBV10-3 and TRBJ2-1, with TRBD1 matching 10 bases. V shed 4 bases, J shed 3 bases, and the junction held 3 bases outside the gene matches. CDR1 ENHRY and CDR2 SYGVKD come from the germline V gene. The length of the CDR3 is 15 residues. In DNA, the CDR3 is TGTGCCATCAGTGGACAGGGGGCGCGCTACAATGAGCAGTTCTTC. This codes for CAISGQGARYNEQFF.

This chain joins TRBV4-3 and TRBJ1-6; TRBD1 agrees at 12 bases. The germline gives CDR1 LGHNA, CDR2 YSLEER. J was trimmed by 0 bases and V by 0 bases; bases with no gene match: 9. This CDR3 is 21 amino acids long. The CDR3 sequence: CASSQDYTGTGGNSYNSPLHF. CDR3 DNA sequence: TGCGCCAGCAGCCAAGACTATACCGGGACAGGGGGCAACTCCTATAATTCACCCCTCCACTTT.

The chain combines TRBV7-9 with TRBJ2-5; tentative D call: TRBD2 (6 bases). CDR3 size: 17 residues. Looked up from germline, CDR1 is SEHNR and CDR2 is FQNEAQ (reference sequence). Trimming removed 1 base from V and 3 bases from J, with 18 bases in between. The CDR3 loop reads CASSLDGTFAGKETQYF. DNA for the CDR3: TGTGCCAGCAGCTTAGACGGCACTTTCGCGGGGAAAGAGACCCAGTACTTC. The whole variable domain, filled in from reference TRBV7-9 and TRBJ2-5, reads DTGVSQNPRHKITKRGQNVTFRCDPISEHNRLYWYRQTLGQGPEFLTYFQNEAQLEKSRLLSDRFSAERPKGSFSTLEIQRTEQGDSAMYLCASSLDGTFAGKETQYFGPGTRLLVL.

The sample holds one count of this clone. The chain carries TRBV6-6 and TRBJ2-1; D remains unclear. Trimming stripped 4 bases from V and 8 bases from J, with 6 bases between. Germline assignment: CDR1 MNHNY and CDR2 SVGAGI (reference sequence). CDR3 length: 11 amino acids. The CDR3 region has the DNA TGTGCCAGCAGTTTCAGCGATGAGCAGTTCTTC. As protein: CASSFSDEQFF.

V and J are TRBV11-3 and TRBJ2-7; D remains ambiguous. CDR1 SGHNT and CDR2 YENEEA come from the germline V gene. Trimming pared 0 bases from V and 3 bases from J, leaving 9 bases between. The CDR3 totals 14 residues. The CDR3 loop is CASSLELQLYEQYF. Here the CDR3 DNA reads TGTGCCAGCAGCTTAGAGCTACAGCTCTACGAGCAGTACTTC.

This chain uses TRBV18 with TRBJ1-1, with a weak D call TRBD1 (6 bases). This CDR3 comprises 13 residues. Germline V gene lookup returns CDR1 KGHSH and CDR2 LQKENI. The V end lost 4 bases, the J end lost 5 bases, and 11 bases lay between the germline ends. CDR3 nucleotide sequence: TGTGCCAGCTCACAGGGGGTGGGGACTGAAGCTTTCTTT. This codes for CASSQGVGTEAFF.

This clone is medium-sized (0.01 to 0.1%). The rearrangement joins TRBV28 to TRBJ2-7; D is perhaps TRBD1 (6 bases). CDR3 length: 16 amino acids. CDR1 and CDR2 (germline): MDHEN, SYDVKM. V lost 5 bases and J lost 0, with 17 bases in between. Here the CDR3 reads CASSPTQYRVSYEQYF. As DNA, the CDR3 is TGTGCCAGCAGTCCCACCCAATACAGGGTCTCCTACGAGCAGTACTTC.